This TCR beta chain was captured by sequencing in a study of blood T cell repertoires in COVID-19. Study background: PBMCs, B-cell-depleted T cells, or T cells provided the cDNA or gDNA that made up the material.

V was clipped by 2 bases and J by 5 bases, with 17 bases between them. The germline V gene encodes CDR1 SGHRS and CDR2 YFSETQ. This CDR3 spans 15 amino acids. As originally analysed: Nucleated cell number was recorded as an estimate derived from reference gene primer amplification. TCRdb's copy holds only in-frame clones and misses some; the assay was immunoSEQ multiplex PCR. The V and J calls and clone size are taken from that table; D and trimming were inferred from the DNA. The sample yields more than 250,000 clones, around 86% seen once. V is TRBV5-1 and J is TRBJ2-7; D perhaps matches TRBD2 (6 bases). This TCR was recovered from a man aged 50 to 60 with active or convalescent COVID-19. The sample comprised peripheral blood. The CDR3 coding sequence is TGCGCCAGCAGCTTACCCGGGAGTCCGATAGACGAGCAGTACTTC. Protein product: CASSLPGSPIDEQYF.